The 10 T cell receptor beta chains below all came from one sample that was sequenced in a study of blood T cell repertoires in COVID-19 (TCRdb year 2020). Libraries were made using the immunoSEQ multiplex PCR assay. This immuneACCESS table, as held by TCRdb, lists in-frame sequences with V and J called but not all clones. Of the missing ones, under half trace to an unresolved V gene in checked studies; the others have no known cause. The sample profile shows about 90,000 clones; approximately 89% of them were found once. Approximately 18% of the sample rests with the top ten. The sequenced material came from peripheral blood. The receptors come from a human donor in a cohort sampled during active COVID-19.

The chain employs TRBV18 and TRBJ1-6; 7 positions agree with TRBD1. There are 15 residues in the CDR3. CDR1 is KGHSH, CDR2 LQKENI, per germline. J was trimmed by 7 bases and V by 2 bases; bases with no gene match: 5. The CDR3 nucleotides read TGTGCCAGCTCACCAGCCCGGGACAGAAATTCACCCCTCCACTTT. Translating it yields CASSPARDRNSPLHF.

V and J are TRBV28 and TRBJ2-7, with D perhaps matching TRBD1 (6 bases). This CDR3 comprises 14 residues. Trimming took 4 bases from V and 0 from J, leaving 10 bases between them. In germline, CDR1 is MDHEN, CDR2 SYDVKM. CDR3 sequence: CASSSRDTSYEQYF. The CDR3 DNA reads as TGTGCCAGCAGTTCCCGGGACACCTCCTACGAGCAGTACTTC.

The V and J genes are TRBV6-1 and TRBJ2-7; D remains ambiguous. The CDR3 runs 15 residues. Looked up from germline, CDR1 is MNHNS and CDR2 is SASEGT. V lost 2 bases, J lost 6 bases, and 17 bases lay in between. Here the CDR3 DNA reads TGTGCCAGCAGTGAAATTCTGAATCCAGATACCGAGCAGTACTTC. Amino acid sequence: CASSEILNPDTEQYF.

The V gene is TRBV28, the J gene TRBJ1-4, with D possibly TRBD1 on 6 matching bases. Germline V gene sequence: CDR1 MDHEN, CDR2 SYDVKM. The CDR3 runs to 15 residues. Trimming stripped 5 bases from V and 8 bases from J, with 18 bases between. The CDR3 DNA reads as TGTGCCAGCAGTACAAAACAGGGTAACAACGAAAAACTGTTTTTT. It codes for CASSTKQGNNEKLFF.

The CDR3: CASSLPGQGDSPLHF. CDR3 bases: TGCGCCAGCAGTCTACCGGGACAAGGGGATTCACCCCTCCACTTT. The genes are TRBV10-1 and TRBJ1-6; possible D gene TRBD1, 6 bases. Per germline, CDR1 WNHNN and CDR2 SYGVQD (reference sequence). Trimming shortened V by 5 bases and J by 8 bases, and 16 bases separated the two germline ends. The length of the CDR3 is 15 residues.

This clone showed up just once. CDR3 DNA sequence: TGTGCCAGCAGTTTATCAGACAGACAAGAGACCCAGTACTTC. It yields the protein CASSLSDRQETQYF. The rearrangement joins TRBV28 to TRBJ2-5, with D maybe TRBD1 (5 bases). The V gene lost 1 base and the J gene lost 2 bases, with 8 bases spanning the gap. Germline lookup yields CDR1 MDHEN and CDR2 SYDVKM. This CDR3 is built from 14 residues.

V gene TRBV27 combines with J gene TRBJ2-2; D not certain. The germline CDR1 and CDR2 sequences are MNHEY and SMNVEV (reference sequence). The CDR3 totals 16 residues. The V gene lost 3 bases and the J gene lost 0 bases, with 11 bases spanning the gap. DNA for the CDR3: TGTGCCAGCAGTTTTTTCGGTCAGGCGAACACCGGGGAGCTGTTTTTT. Translating gives CASSFFGQANTGELFF.

The chain combines TRBV10-3 with TRBJ2-3; 13 nucleotides match TRBD2. V dropped 3 bases and J dropped 0; count of bases not matched to a gene: 6. CDR1 and CDR2 from the germline V gene are ENHRY and SYGVKD. This CDR3 is 18 amino acids long. CDR3: CAISEGTSGVSSTDTQYF. The CDR3 DNA follows: TGTGCCATCAGTGAAGGGACTAGCGGGGTTTCTAGCACAGATACGCAGTATTTT.

V and J are TRBV30 and TRBJ1-1; D not certain. Germline V gene data show CDR1 as GTSNPN and CDR2 as SVGIG (reference sequence). The CDR3 loop spans 12 amino acids. The V end was cut by 1 base, the J end by 1 base, with 4 bases between. CDR3: CAWSDQNTEAFF. In nucleotides, the CDR3 is TGTGCCTGGAGTGATCAGAACACTGAAGCTTTCTTT. Combining the CDR3 with reference TRBV30 and TRBJ1-1 gives the whole variable domain SQTIHQWPATLVQPVGSPLSLECTVEGTSNPNLYWYRQAAGRGLQLLFYSVGIGQISSEVPQNLSASRPQDRQFILSSKKLLLSDSGFYLCAWSDQNTEAFFGQGTRLTVV.

Turning to this clone: This same CDR3 is encoded by further DNA sequences in the sample. The V gene is TRBV28, the J gene TRBJ2-3; TRBD2 matches 8 bases. CDR1 is MDHEN, CDR2 SYDVKM, per germline. The V segment lost 5 bases and the J segment 7 bases; nucleotides outside the gene matches: 14. This CDR3 spans 16 amino acids. CDR3: CASSDGGGGGRNTQYF. The CDR3 DNA is TGTGCCAGCAGTGACGGGGGGGGCGGGGGCCGAAATACGCAGTATTTT.